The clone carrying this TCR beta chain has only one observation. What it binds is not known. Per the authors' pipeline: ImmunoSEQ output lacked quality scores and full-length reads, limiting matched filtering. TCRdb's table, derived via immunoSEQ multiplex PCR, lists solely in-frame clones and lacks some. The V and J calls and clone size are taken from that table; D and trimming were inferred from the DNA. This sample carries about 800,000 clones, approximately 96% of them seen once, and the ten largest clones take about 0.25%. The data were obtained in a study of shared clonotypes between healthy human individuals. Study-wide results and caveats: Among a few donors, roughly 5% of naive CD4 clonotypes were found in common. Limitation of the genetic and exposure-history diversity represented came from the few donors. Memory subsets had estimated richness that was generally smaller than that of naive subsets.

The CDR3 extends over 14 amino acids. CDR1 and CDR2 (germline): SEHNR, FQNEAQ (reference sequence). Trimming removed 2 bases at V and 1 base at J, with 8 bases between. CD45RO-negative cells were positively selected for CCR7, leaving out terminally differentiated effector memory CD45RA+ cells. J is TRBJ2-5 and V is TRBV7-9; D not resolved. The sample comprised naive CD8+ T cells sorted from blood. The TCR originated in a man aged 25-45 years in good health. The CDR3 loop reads CASSLFDTQETQYF. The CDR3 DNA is TGTGCCAGCAGCTTATTCGACACCCAAGAGACCCAGTACTTC.